This T cell receptor (beta chain) was captured by sequencing in a study of blood T cells in healthy people across ages. The study, taken as a whole, reports: Relative to aged donors, long-lived donors carried more naive CD4+ cells and displayed higher diversity.

Worth noting for this clonotype: What it recognizes is unknown.

The CDR3 totals 11 residues. Trimming took 3 bases from V and 6 from J, leaving 7 bases between them. Looked up from germline, CDR1 is SGDLS and CDR2 is YYNGEE. A sample-barcoded 5' primer and a J-beta primer mix were used in a second PCR of roughly 6 to 12 cycles. MiXCR was run by TCRdb on the 5' RACE reads, yielding one entry per CDR3 protein. This sample carries hundreds of thousands of distinct CDR3 sequences, less than 25% of them seen once, and the ten largest clones take just over 8.5%. This sample also belongs to another study, concerning T cells of mothers and their children.

The receptor was derived from a boy younger than 18 in good health. The sample consisted of blood. The genes are TRBV9 and TRBJ2-7; D unresolved. CDR3 nucleotides: TGTGCCAGCAGCGGAGACGGCGAGCAGTACTTC. Its protein is CASSGDGEQYF.